The T cell receptor (beta chain) described here comes from a study of neurological immune-mediated disorders. Comments on this clonotype: The target antigen is unknown.

The sorted-subset TCR libraries were prepared using 1 million CD4+ or CD8+ T cells as the starting material. Broader study findings: The level of TCR clonal expansion was highest in patients with HTLV-1-associated myelopathy and lowest in multiple sclerosis, where it fell below the level seen in healthy controls.

Germline V gives CDR1 SGHTA, CDR2 FQGNSA. Trimming removed 0 bases at V and 2 bases at J, with 11 bases between. The CDR3 has 15 residues. The cDNA was synthesized by 5'RACE incorporating 10-nucleotide random UMIs. Every sequencing run returned over 190 million TCR-beta sequences, which were derived from 15-18 subjects. TCRdb used MiXCR to reprocess the 5' RACE reads, holding one entry per CDR3 protein. The profile shows approximately 27,000 distinct CDR3 sequences, approximately 24% of them singletons. The rearrangement joins TRBV7-2 to TRBJ2-7, with D possibly TRBD1 on 6 matching bases. Specimen: CD4+ T cells from blood. The clonotype originates from a man aged 45-65 years with HTLV-1-associated myelopathy (HAM/TSP). This chain's CDR3 is CASSLARGIAYEQYF. CDR3 nucleotide sequence: TGTGCCAGCAGCTTAGCAAGGGGGATCGCCTACGAGCAGTACTTC.